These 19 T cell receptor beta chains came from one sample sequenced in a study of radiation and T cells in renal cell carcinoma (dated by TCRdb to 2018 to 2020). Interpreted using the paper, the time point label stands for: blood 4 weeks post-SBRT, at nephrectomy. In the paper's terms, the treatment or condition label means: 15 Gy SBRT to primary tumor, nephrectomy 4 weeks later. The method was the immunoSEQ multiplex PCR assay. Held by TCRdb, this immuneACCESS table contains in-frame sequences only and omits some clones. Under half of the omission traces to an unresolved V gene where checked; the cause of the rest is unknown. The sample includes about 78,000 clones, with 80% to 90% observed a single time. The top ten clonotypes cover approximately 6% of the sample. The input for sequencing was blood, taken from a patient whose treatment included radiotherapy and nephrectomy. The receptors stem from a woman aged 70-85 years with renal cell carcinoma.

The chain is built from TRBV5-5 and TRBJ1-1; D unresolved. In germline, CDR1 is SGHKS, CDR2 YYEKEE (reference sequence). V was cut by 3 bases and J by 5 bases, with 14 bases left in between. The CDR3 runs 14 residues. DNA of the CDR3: TGTGCCAGCAGCTCTGTCGGGGAAAAGACTGAAGCTTTCTTT. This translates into CASSSVGEKTEAFF.

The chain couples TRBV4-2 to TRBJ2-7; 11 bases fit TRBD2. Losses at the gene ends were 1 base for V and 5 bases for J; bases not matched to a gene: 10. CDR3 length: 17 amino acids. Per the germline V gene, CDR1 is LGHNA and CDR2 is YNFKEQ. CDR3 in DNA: TGTGCCAGCAGCCAAGTTACTAGCGGGGGCCCTACGAACGAGCAGTACTTC. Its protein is CASSQVTSGGPTNEQYF.

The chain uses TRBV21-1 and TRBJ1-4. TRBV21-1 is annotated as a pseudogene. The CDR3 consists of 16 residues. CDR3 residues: CASSAKAPTTNEKLFF. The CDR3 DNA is TGTGCCAGCAGCGCGAAGGCACCTACAACTAATGAAAAACTGTTTTTT.

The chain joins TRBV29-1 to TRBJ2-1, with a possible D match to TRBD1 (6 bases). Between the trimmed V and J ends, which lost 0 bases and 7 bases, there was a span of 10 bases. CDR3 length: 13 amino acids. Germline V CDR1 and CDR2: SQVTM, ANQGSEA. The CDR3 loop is CSVEDSGANEQFF. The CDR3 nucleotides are TGCAGCGTTGAAGATTCAGGGGCGAATGAGCAGTTCTTC.

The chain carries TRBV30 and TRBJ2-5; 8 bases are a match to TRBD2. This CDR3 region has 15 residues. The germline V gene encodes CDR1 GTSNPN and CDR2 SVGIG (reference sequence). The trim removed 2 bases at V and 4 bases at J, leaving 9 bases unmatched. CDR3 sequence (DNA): TGTGCCTGGAGTTCCCGGGGGGGCCGGAGAGAGACCCAGTACTTC. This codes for CAWSSRGGRRETQYF. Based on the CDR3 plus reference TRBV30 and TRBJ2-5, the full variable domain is SQTIHQWPATLVQPVGSPLSLECTVEGTSNPNLYWYRQAAGRGLQLLFYSVGIGQISSEVPQNLSASRPQDRQFILSSKKLLLSDSGFYLCAWSSRGGRRETQYFGPGTRLLVL.

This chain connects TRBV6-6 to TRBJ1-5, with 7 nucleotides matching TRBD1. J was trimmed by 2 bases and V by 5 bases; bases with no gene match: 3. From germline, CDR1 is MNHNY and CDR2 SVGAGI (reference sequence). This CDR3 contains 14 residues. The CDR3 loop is CASSAGGGNQPQHF. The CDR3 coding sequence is TGTGCCAGCAGTGCAGGGGGGGGCAATCAGCCCCAGCATTTT.

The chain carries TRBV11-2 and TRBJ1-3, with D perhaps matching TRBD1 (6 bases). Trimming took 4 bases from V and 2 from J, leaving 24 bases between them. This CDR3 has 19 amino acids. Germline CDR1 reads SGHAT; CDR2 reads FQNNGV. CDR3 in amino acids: CASSSLRGGQAGTGNTIYF. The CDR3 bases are TGTGCCAGCAGCTCACTCCGGGGGGGACAAGCGGGGACTGGAAACACCATATATTTT.

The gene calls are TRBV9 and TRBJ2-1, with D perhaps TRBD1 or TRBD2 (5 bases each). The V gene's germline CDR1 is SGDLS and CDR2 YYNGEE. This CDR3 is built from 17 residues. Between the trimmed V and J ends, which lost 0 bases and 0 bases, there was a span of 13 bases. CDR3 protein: CASSVGIGTSSYNEQFF. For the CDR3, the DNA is TGTGCCAGCAGCGTAGGTATCGGGACGAGCTCCTACAATGAGCAGTTCTTC.

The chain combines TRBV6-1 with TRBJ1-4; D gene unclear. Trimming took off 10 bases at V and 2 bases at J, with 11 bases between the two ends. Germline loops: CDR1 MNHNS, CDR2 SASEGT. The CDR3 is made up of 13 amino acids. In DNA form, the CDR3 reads TGTGCCACTGAGGCCGGGACTAATGAAAAACTGTTTTTT. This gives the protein CATEAGTNEKLFF.

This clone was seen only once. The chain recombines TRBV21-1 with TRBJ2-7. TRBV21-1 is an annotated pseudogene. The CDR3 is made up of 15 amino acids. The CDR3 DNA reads TGTGCCAGCAGCACGTGGCGGCAGGCTGTATCCGAGCAGTACTTC. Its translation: CASSTWRQAVSEQYF.

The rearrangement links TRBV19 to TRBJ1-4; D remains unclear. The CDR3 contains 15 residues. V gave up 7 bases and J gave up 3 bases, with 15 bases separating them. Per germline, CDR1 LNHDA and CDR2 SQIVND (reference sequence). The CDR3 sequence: CASTSGFRANEKLFF. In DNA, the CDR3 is TGTGCCAGTACCTCGGGGTTTCGGGCTAATGAAAAACTGTTTTTT.

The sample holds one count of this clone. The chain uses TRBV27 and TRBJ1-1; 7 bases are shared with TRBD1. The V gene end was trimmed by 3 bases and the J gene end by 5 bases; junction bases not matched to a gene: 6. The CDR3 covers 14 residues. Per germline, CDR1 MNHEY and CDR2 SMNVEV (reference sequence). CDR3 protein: CASSFEGAHTEAFF. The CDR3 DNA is TGTGCCAGCAGTTTTGAGGGGGCGCATACTGAAGCTTTCTTT.

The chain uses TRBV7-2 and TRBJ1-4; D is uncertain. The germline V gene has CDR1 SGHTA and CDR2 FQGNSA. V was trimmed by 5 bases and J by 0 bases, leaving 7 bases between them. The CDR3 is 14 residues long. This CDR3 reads CASSRLTTNEKLFF. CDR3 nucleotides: TGTGCCAGCAGCCGCCTCACAACTAATGAAAAACTGTTTTTT.

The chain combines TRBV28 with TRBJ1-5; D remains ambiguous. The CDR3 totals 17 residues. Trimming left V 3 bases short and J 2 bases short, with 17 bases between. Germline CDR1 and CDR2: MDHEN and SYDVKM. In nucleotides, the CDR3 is TGTGCCAGCAGTTTGGGCGATCGACCCGGGGGCAATCAGCCCCAGCATTTT. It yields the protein CASSLGDRPGGNQPQHF.

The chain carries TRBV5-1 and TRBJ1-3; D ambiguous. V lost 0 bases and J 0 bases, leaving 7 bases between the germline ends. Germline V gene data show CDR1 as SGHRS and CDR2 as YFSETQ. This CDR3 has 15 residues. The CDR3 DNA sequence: TGCGCCAGCAGCTTGGGACGGAGCTCTGGAAACACCATATATTTT. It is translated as CASSLGRSSGNTIYF.

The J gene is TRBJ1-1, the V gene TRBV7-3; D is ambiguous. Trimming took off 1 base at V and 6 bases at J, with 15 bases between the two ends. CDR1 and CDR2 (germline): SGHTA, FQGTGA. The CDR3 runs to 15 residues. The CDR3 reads CASSLKAGGEAEAFF. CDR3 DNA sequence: TGTGCCAGCAGCTTAAAAGCAGGCGGTGAAGCTGAAGCTTTCTTT.

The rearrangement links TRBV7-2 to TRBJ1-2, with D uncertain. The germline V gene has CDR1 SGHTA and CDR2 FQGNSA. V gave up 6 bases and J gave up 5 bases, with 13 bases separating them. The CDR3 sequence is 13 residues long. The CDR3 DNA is TGTGCCAGCAGTCAAAGGTTAGGATATGGCTACACCTTC. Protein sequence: CASSQRLGYGYTF.

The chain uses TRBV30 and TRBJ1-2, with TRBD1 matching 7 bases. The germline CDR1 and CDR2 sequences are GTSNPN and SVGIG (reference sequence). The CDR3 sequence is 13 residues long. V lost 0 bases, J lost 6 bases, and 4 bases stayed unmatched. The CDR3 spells CAWSVKQGHGYTF. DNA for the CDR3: TGTGCCTGGAGTGTAAAACAGGGGCATGGCTACACCTTC.

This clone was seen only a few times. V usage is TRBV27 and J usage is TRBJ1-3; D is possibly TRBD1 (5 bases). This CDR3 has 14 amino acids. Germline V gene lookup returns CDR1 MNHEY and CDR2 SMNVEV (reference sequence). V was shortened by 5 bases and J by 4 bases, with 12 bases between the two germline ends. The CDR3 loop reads CASSVTGSGNTIYF. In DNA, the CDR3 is TGTGCCAGCAGTGTAACAGGATCGGGAAACACCATATATTTT.